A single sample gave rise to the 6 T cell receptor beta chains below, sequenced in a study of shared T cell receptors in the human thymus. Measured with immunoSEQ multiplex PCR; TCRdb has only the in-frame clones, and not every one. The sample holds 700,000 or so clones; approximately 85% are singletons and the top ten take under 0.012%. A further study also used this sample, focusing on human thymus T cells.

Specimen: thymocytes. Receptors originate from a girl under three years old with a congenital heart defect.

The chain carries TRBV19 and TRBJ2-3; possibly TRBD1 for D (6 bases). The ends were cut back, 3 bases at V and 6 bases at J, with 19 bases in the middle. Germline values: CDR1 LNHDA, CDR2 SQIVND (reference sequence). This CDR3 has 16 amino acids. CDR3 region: CASSMIPQGPGDTQYF. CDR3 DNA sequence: TGTGCCAGTAGTATGATCCCCCAGGGGCCGGGGGATACGCAGTATTTT.

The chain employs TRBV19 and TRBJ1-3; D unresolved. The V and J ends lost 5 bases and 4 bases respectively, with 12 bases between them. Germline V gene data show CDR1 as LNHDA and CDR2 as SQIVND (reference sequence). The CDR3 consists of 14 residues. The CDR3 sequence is CASSHLLRGNTIYF. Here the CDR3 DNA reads TGTGCCAGTAGTCACCTCCTCAGGGGAAACACCATATATTTT.

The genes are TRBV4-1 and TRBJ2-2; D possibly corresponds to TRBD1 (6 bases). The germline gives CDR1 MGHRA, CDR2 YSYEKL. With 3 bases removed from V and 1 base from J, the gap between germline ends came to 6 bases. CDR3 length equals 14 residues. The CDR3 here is CASSQTGNTGELFF. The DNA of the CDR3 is TGCGCCAGCAGCCAGACAGGGAACACCGGGGAGCTGTTTTTT.

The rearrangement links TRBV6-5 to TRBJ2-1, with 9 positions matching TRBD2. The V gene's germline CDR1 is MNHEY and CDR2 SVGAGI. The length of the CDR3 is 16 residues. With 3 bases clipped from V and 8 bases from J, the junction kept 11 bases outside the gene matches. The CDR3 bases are TGTGCCAGCAGTTATAGGTCGGCGGGGGGGATAGATGAGCAGTTCTTC. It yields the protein CASSYRSAGGIDEQFF.

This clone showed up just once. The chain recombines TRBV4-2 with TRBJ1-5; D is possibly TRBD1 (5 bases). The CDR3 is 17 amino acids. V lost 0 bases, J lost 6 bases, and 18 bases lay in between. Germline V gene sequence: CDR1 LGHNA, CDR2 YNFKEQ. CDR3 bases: TGTGCCAGCAGCCAAGATCCGGCGGACACAATAGTTCAGCCCCAGCATTTT. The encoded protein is CASSQDPADTIVQPQHF.

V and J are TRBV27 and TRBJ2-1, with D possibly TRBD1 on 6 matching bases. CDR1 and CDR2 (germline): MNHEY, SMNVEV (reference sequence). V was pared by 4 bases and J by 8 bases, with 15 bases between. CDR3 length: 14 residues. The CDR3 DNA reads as TGTGCCAGCAGTTCCCGGACAGTTAGGGATGAGCAGTTCTTC. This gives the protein CASSSRTVRDEQFF.